This T cell receptor (beta chain) was profiled in a study of cytomegalovirus exposure and HLA in healthy donors. General study findings and limits: The study labeled under 200 TCR beta chains cytomegalovirus-associated.

As concerns this clone: The antigen is undetermined.

V lost 7 bases and J lost 14; bases outside the gene matches: 12. CDR3 length: 12 residues. Per germline, CDR1 SQVTM and CDR2 ANQGSEA. Researchers ran the PCR with 60 Vbeta and 13 Jbeta primers. Profiled with immunoSEQ multiplex PCR; TCRdb holds only in-frame clones, not every one. Of some 150,000 clones detected, about 80% appear once; the ten largest clones hold approximately 6%. The chain links TRBV29-1 to TRBJ2-1, with TRBD1 matching 9 bases. The receptor was derived from a man aged 35 to 55 in good health and CMV-seropositive. The sequencing sample was made of PBMCs. The CDR3 region has the DNA TGCAGCGCCGACCGGGACAGGGACAATGAGTTCTTC. This translates into CSADRDRDNEFF.